This is a list of T cell receptor beta chains from one sample in a study of cytomegalovirus exposure and HLA in healthy donors. Only in-frame clones appear in the TCRdb table, and some are missing; sequencing was by immunoSEQ multiplex PCR. The table shows around 140,000 clones, with roughly 74% occurring only once. Material for sequencing was PBMCs. These receptors all come from a woman between 18 and 30 years old in good health and CMV-seropositive. The CDR3 runs from the conserved cysteine through the conserved F or W. The D gene is left open where the match is weak. Where a row states a size, it is once, few, many or the class of an expanded clone; other rows omit it.

V: TRBV6-5; size: -; J: TRBJ1-2; D: -; CDR3: CASSYVGRGLVYGYTF; DNA: TGTGCCAGCAGTTACGTAGGGAGGGGGTTGGTCTATGGCTACACCTTC
V: TRBV4-3; size: few; J: TRBJ2-5; D: TRBD2; CDR3: CASSQSLAGLRGTQYF; DNA: TGCGCCAGCAGCCAATCACTAGCGGGGCTTAGGGGGACCCAGTACTTC
V: TRBV9; size: -; J: TRBJ2-7; D: TRBD1; CDR3: CASSVAAGGYEQYF; DNA: TGTGCCAGCAGCGTAGCGGCAGGGGGCTACGAGCAGTACTTC
V: TRBV7-2; size: once; J: TRBJ1-5; D: TRBD1; CDR3: CASSLTGNQPQHF; DNA: TGTGCCAGCAGCTTGACAGGGAATCAGCCCCAGCATTTT
V: TRBV4-2; size: -; J: TRBJ2-5; D: -; CDR3: CASSQAGGTQYF; DNA: TGTGCCAGCAGCCAAGCCGGGGGGACCCAGTACTTC
V: TRBV29-1; size: -; J: TRBJ1-2; D: TRBD1; CDR3: CSGVTGTGDNYGYTF; DNA: TGCAGCGGCGTAACCGGGACAGGTGATAACTATGGCTACACCTTC
V: TRBV4-3; size: few; J: TRBJ2-6; D: TRBD1; CDR3: CASSQDRGSGANVLTF; DNA: TGCGCCAGCAGCCAGGACAGGGGATCTGGGGCCAACGTCCTGACTTTC
V: TRBV29-1; size: once; J: TRBJ2-5; D: -; CDR3: CSVIGRGETQYF; DNA: TGCAGCGTTATCGGCAGGGGAGAGACCCAGTACTTC
V: TRBV6-1; size: -; J: TRBJ2-2; D: -; CDR3: CASLRAGTLAGELFF; DNA: TGTGCCAGCCTGAGGGCAGGGACTCTTGCCGGGGAGCTGTTTTTT
V: TRBV10-1; size: -; J: TRBJ2-1; D: TRBD2; CDR3: CASSEFSGGPGNNEQFF; DNA: TGCGCCAGCAGTGAGTTTAGCGGGGGGCCGGGAAACAATGAGCAGTTCTTC
V: TRBV6-6; size: once; J: TRBJ1-2; D: TRBD1; CDR3: CASSYIGQGPAGYTF; DNA: TGTGCCAGCAGTTACATCGGACAGGGCCCTGCAGGCTACACCTTC
V: TRBV5-4; size: -; J: TRBJ2-2; D: TRBD1; CDR3: CASSWGPGQGTGELFF; DNA: TGTGCCAGCAGCTGGGGACCGGGACAGGGGACCGGGGAGCTGTTTTTT
V: TRBV5-4; size: -; J: TRBJ1-1; D: TRBD1; CDR3: CASSIPGQGMTEAFF; DNA: TGTGCCAGCAGCATACCGGGACAGGGAATGACTGAAGCTTTCTTT
V: TRBV4-3; size: -; J: TRBJ1-2; D: TRBD1; CDR3: CASSQDFQGGHYGYTF; DNA: TGCGCCAGCAGCCAAGATTTCCAGGGGGGACACTATGGCTACACCTTC
V: TRBV19; size: -; J: TRBJ1-5; D: -; CDR3: CASSTLIGQFDNQPQHF; DNA: TGTGCCAGTAGTACCCTAATTGGACAGTTTGACAATCAGCCCCAGCATTTT
V: TRBV5-1; size: -; J: TRBJ1-4; D: TRBD1; CDR3: CASRSAGTGVEKLFF; DNA: TGCGCCAGCAGATCCGCCGGGACAGGGGTTGAAAAACTGTTTTTT
V: TRBV6-6; size: few; J: TRBJ2-2; D: TRBD1; CDR3: CASSPLRGQSTGELFF; DNA: TGTGCCAGCAGTCCACTGAGGGGGCAGAGCACCGGGGAGCTGTTTTTT
V: TRBV5-8; size: once; J: TRBJ1-5; D: TRBD1; CDR3: CASRTPGQGIQPQHF; DNA: TGTGCCAGCAGGACTCCGGGACAGGGGATCCAGCCCCAGCATTTT
V: TRBV15; size: -; J: TRBJ2-5; D: TRBD1; CDR3: CATSRDEGATRKTQYF; DNA: TGTGCCACCAGCAGAGATGAGGGGGCCACAAGGAAGACCCAGTACTTC
V: TRBV14; size: -; J: TRBJ2-7; D: -; CDR3: CASSRYPILYEQYF; DNA: TGTGCCAGCAGCCGCTATCCAATCCTCTACGAGCAGTACTTC
V: TRBV6-5; size: -; J: TRBJ1-5; D: TRBD1; CDR3: CASSITGDGQPQHF; DNA: TGTGCCAGCAGTATTACAGGGGATGGCCAGCCCCAGCATTTT
V: TRBV25-1; size: -; J: TRBJ2-7; D: TRBD2; CDR3: CASSEYGGEKTYEQYF; DNA: TGTGCCAGCAGTGAATATGGGGGGGAAAAGACCTACGAGCAGTACTTC
V: TRBV5-1; size: -; J: TRBJ2-7; D: -; CDR3: CASSLGSLAGATYEQYF; DNA: TGCGCCAGCAGCTTGGGAAGTCTGGCAGGTGCGACCTACGAGCAGTACTTC
V: TRBV29-1; size: few; J: TRBJ1-2; D: -; CDR3: CSVKPTGGYGYTF; DNA: TGCAGCGTCAAACCGACAGGAGGTTATGGCTACACCTTC
V: TRBV4-1; size: -; J: TRBJ1-2; D: -; CDR3: CASSQDPQGPNYGYTF; DNA: TGCGCCAGCAGCCAAGATCCCCAGGGCCCTAACTATGGCTACACCTTC
V: TRBV7-8; size: -; J: TRBJ2-3; D: TRBD2; CDR3: CASRLGLAGDGDTQYF; DNA: TGTGCCAGTAGACTGGGGCTAGCGGGGGACGGAGATACGCAGTATTTT
V: TRBV19; size: -; J: TRBJ1-2; D: -; CDR3: CASSIDWGDSPGRYTF; DNA: TGTGCCAGTAGTATAGATTGGGGTGACAGTCCAGGCCGCTACACCTTC
V: TRBV7-7; size: -; J: TRBJ2-5; D: -; CDR3: CASSLSWGGSGETQYF; DNA: TGTGCCAGCAGCTTAAGCTGGGGGGGCTCCGGTGAGACCCAGTACTTC
V: TRBV27; size: -; J: TRBJ1-5; D: TRBD1; CDR3: CASSSGGSNQPQHF; DNA: TGTGCCAGCAGTTCAGGGGGCTCGAATCAGCCCCAGCATTTT
V: TRBV29-1; size: few; J: TRBJ2-5; D: -; CDR3: CSGRDSQETQYF; DNA: TGCAGCGGGAGGGACAGTCAAGAGACCCAGTACTTC
V: TRBV5-1; size: -; J: TRBJ1-3; D: -; CDR3: CASSFRAGNTIYF; DNA: TGCGCCAGCAGCTTCAGGGCTGGAAACACCATATATTTT
V: TRBV30; size: few; J: TRBJ2-3; D: -; CDR3: CAWSRGGGGIDTQYF; DNA: TGTGCCTGGAGTAGGGGTGGAGGGGGCATCGATACGCAGTATTTT
V: TRBV2; size: -; J: TRBJ1-5; D: TRBD1; CDR3: CASRTRGQGNQPQHF; DNA: TGTGCCAGCAGGACCAGGGGGCAGGGCAATCAGCCCCAGCATTTT
V: TRBV30; size: -; J: TRBJ1-1; D: -; CDR3: CAWSAQGGTEAFF; DNA: TGTGCCTGGAGTGCGCAGGGAGGAACTGAAGCTTTCTTT